This is a list of T cell receptor beta chains from one sample in a study of regulatory T cells in long-lasting Graves disease. TCRdb processed the multiplex PCR reads anew with MiXCR; each CDR3 protein has one entry. The repertoire holds approximately 460,000 distinct CDR3 sequences, with 16% as singletons. The same specimen was also included in a second study, on T cells in Graves' hyperthyroidism and ophthalmopathy.

The sequences come from peripheral blood mononuclear cells (PBMCs), collected at new diagnosis, from a patient treated with antithyroid drugs. These receptors were taken from a woman in her 30s with Graves disease. Both conserved end residues are part of each CDR3. A row's size may be missing; if present it is once, few, many or a size class.

v_call: TRBV30
clone_size: many
j_call: TRBJ2-1
cdr3_aa: CAWSVQGVEQFF

v_call: TRBV12-3/TRBV12-4
clone_size: many
j_call: TRBJ2-4
cdr3_aa: CASSTIESSAKNIQYF

v_call: TRBV29-1
clone_size: many
j_call: TRBJ2-2
cdr3_aa: CSVDRTNTGELFF

v_call: TRBV29-1
clone_size: many
j_call: TRBJ2-5
cdr3_aa: CSVIELDDQETQYF

v_call: TRBV5-1
clone_size: many
j_call: TRBJ2-7
cdr3_aa: CASSLSQGAKNEQYF

v_call: TRBV10-3
clone_size: many
j_call: TRBJ2-5
cdr3_aa: CAISESRIGQETQYF

v_call: TRBV6-2/TRBV6-3
clone_size: -
j_call: TRBJ1-5
cdr3_aa: CASSGRDSLNQPQHF

v_call: TRBV20-1
clone_size: -
j_call: TRBJ1-2
cdr3_aa: CSARQEELNYGYTF

v_call: TRBV20-1
clone_size: -
j_call: TRBJ2-3
cdr3_aa: CSAYRDRDTQYF

v_call: TRBV20-1
clone_size: -
j_call: TRBJ2-7
cdr3_aa: CSAREGSEAGAYEQYF

v_call: TRBV6-2/TRBV6-3
clone_size: many
j_call: TRBJ1-2
cdr3_aa: CASTSQGPRYGYTF

v_call: TRBV4-2
clone_size: -
j_call: -
cdr3_aa: CASSQPRSRGLYTQYF

v_call: TRBV11-1
clone_size: many
j_call: TRBJ1-1
cdr3_aa: CASSLALGSGNTEAFF

v_call: TRBV7-2
clone_size: many
j_call: TRBJ2-7
cdr3_aa: CASSTGHSNYEQYF